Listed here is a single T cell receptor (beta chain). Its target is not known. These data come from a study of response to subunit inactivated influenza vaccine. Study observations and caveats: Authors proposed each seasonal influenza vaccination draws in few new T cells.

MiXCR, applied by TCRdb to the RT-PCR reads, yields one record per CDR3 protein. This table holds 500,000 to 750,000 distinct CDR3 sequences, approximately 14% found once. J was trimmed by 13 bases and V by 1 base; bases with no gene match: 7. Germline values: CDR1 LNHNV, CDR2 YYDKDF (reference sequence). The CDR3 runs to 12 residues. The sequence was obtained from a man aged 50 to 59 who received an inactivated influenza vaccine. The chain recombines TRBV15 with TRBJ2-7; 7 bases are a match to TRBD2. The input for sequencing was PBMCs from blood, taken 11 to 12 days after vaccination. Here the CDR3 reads CATSRVAGTIYF. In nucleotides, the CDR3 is TGTGCCACCAGCAGAGTGGCCGGGACTATTTACTTC.